Listed below are T cell receptor beta chains from one sample, sequenced in a study of OX40 agonist ivuxolimab in advanced cancers. Method: immunoSEQ multiplex PCR; TCRdb's copy keeps in-frame clones and lacks some. The data contain 37,000 or so clones, more than 75% of them singletons. The sample was CD4+ or CD8+ T cells sorted from blood, taken in a trial of the OX40 agonist ivuxolimab. All receptors come from an adult with an advanced solid tumor such as melanoma, head and neck, liver or kidney cancer. Both conserved end residues are part of each CDR3. A D gene is named only where the DNA matches it firmly. Size is omitted from some rows. Given values are once, few, many or a class for expanded clones.

>TRBV18|TRBJ2-1|.|TRBD2
CASSRTSGVYNEQFF
TGTGCCAGCTCGCGAACTAGCGGGGTGTACAATGAGCAGTTCTTC
>TRBV5-4|TRBJ1-2|few|TRBD1
CASSLPARQGNYGYTF
TGTGCCAGCAGCCTCCCAGCGAGACAGGGGAACTATGGCTACACCTTC
>TRBV6-5|TRBJ2-7|.|.
CASSNLGEQYF
TGTGCCAGCAGTAACTTGGGCGAGCAGTACTTC
>TRBV27|TRBJ2-3|.|.
CASSQMSSTDTQYF
TGTGCCAGCAGTCAGATGAGTAGCACAGATACGCAGTATTTT
>TRBV7-6|TRBJ2-7|.|TRBD1
CASSQGDRSYEQYF
TGTGCCAGCAGCCAGGGGGACAGGAGCTACGAGCAGTACTTC
>TRBV14|TRBJ2-3|.|.
CASSRAPVVVGAPHTQYF
TGTGCCAGCAGCCGCGCGCCGGTGGTGGTCGGGGCCCCCCATACGCAGTATTTT
>TRBV18|TRBJ2-7|medium-sized|TRBD1
CASSSQTGVYEQYF
TGTGCCAGCTCATCCCAGACAGGGGTCTACGAGCAGTACTTC
>TRBV25-1|TRBJ1-6|.|TRBD1
CASSDDRVTLHF
TGTGCCAGCAGTGATGACAGGGTCACCCTCCACTTT
>TRBV7-2|TRBJ2-1|.|.
CASSRTSHGDEQFF
TGTGCCAGCAGCCGCACATCACACGGCGATGAGCAGTTCTTC
>TRBV6-6|TRBJ2-7|.|.
CASSYEEAGYEQYF
TGTGCCAGCAGTTATGAGGAGGCTGGCTACGAGCAGTACTTC
>TRBV27|TRBJ2-7|.|.
CASRLRDGHYEQYF
TGTGCCAGCAGGCTCCGGGACGGCCACTACGAGCAGTACTTC
>TRBV7-2|TRBJ1-2|.|TRBD1
CASSTTGTGIYGYTF
TGTGCCAGCTCAACCACCGGGACAGGGATCTATGGCTACACCTTC
>TRBV19|TRBJ1-5|.|TRBD1
CASSIGDSSGFLDMNNQPQHF
TGTGCCAGTAGTATCGGGGACAGCAGCGGTTTCTTGGATATGAACAATCAGCCCCAGCATTTT
>TRBV19|TRBJ1-5|once|.
CASSTQGWLEDQPQHF
TGTGCCAGTAGTACGCAGGGGTGGCTCGAAGATCAGCCCCAGCATTTT
>TRBV5-4|TRBJ2-1|.|.
CASGGANYNEQFF
TGTGCCAGCGGGGGGGCGAACTACAATGAGCAGTTCTTC
>TRBV6-4|TRBJ1-2|.|TRBD1
CASSDQGAGGYTF
TGTGCCAGCAGTGACCAGGGGGCCGGTGGCTACACCTTC
>TRBV2|TRBJ2-7|.|TRBD2
CASSAPSSSREDEQYF
TGTGCCAGCAGTGCGCCCTCGTCGTCGCGGGAGGACGAGCAGTACTTC
>TRBV7-2|TRBJ2-3|.|.
CASSLAARDADTQYF
TGTGCCAGCAGCTTAGCGGCCCGGGATGCAGATACGCAGTATTTT
>TRBV4-2|TRBJ2-2|.|TRBD2
CASSQGSSTSGNTGELFF
TGTGCCAGCAGCCAAGGAAGCTCGACTAGCGGAAACACCGGGGAGCTGTTTTTT
>TRBV27|TRBJ1-1|once|.
CASSLSGQVNTEAFF
TGTGCCAGCAGTTTATCGGGGCAGGTGAACACTGAAGCTTTCTTT
>TRBV7-2|TRBJ1-1|.|.
CASSLAWNTEAFF
TGTGCCAGCAGCTTAGCGTGGAACACTGAAGCTTTCTTT
>TRBV19|TRBJ2-3|.|.
CASSIIWDRTDTQYF
TGTGCCAGTAGTATTATCTGGGATCGCACAGATACGCAGTATTTT
>TRBV27|TRBJ2-2|few|.
CASSSPSGELFF
TGTGCCAGCAGTTCCCCCTCCGGGGAGCTGTTTTTT
>TRBV27|TRBJ1-2|.|.
CASSFSTGIYGYTF
TGTGCCAGCAGTTTCTCAACAGGGATCTATGGCTACACCTTC
>TRBV30|TRBJ2-7|.|.
CAWSAGTSYEQYF
TGTGCCTGGAGTGCCGGGACTTCCTACGAGCAGTACTTC
>TRBV6-1|TRBJ1-4|.|.
CASSVTGTPNEKLFF
TGTGCCAGCAGTGTCACAGGGACTCCTAATGAAAAACTGTTTTTT
>TRBV4-1|TRBJ1-5|medium-sized|TRBD1
CASSQDLTGYNQPQHF
TGCGCCAGCAGCCAAGACCTGACAGGGTACAATCAGCCCCAGCATTTT
>TRBV7-2|TRBJ1-5|once|.
CASSLTRSNQPQHF
TGTGCCAGCAGCTTAACGCGTAGCAATCAGCCCCAGCATTTT